The sequence of this TCR beta chain was determined in a study of Ad26.COV2.S vaccination and SARS-CoV-2 variants. As for the study in general: Intramuscularly, Ad26.COV2.S was given either once or twice, 56 days apart. Overall study findings and caveats: Vaccine recipients surpassed placebo recipients in spike-specific TCR breadth. The TCR-based breadth and depth measures might underestimate overall T cell responses. Once vaccination had occurred, spike-specific CD8+ and CD4+ T cell responses reportedly showed substantial breadth.

Details on this clone: The antigen is unknown.

Method: immunoSEQ multiplex PCR; TCRdb's copy keeps in-frame clones and lacks some. The sample yields over 400,000 clones, 89% seen once. Trimming took 4 bases from V and 0 from J; bases not matched to a gene: 1. This CDR3 has 14 amino acids. Germline V gene data show CDR1 as MNHEY and CDR2 as SMNVEV (reference sequence). Treatment defined: roughly 20 received Ad26.COV2.S at low or high dose, single or two shots; a few received placebo; per-sample allocation not given. All samples were drawn on day 63, counting from the first vaccine or placebo injection. This clonotype originated in a person aged 18-65 years who received the Ad26.COV2.S COVID-19 vaccine or a placebo. J is TRBJ2-7 and V is TRBV27, with 9 bases aligning to TRBD2. Material: peripheral blood, obtained in a trial of Ad26.COV2.S vaccine versus placebo. In DNA, the CDR3 is TGTGCCAGCAGTTCGACTAGCGGCTCCTACGAGCAGTACTTC. It translates to CASSSTSGSYEQYF.